This T cell receptor (beta chain) was captured by sequencing in a study of shared clonotypes between healthy human individuals. Study donors comprised healthy, HIV-negative adults devoid of recent acute infection or vaccination. Only a few counts were recorded for this clone. Its antigen remains unidentified. Regarding the study as a whole: It was only blood that was sampled, and tissue repertoires likely differ. Some naive CD4 clonotypes, 5% to 5.5%, turned up in common across a handful of donors.

In the authors' methods: Junction-only immunoSEQ data arrived without quality scores, meaning filtering differed. Generated by immunoSEQ multiplex PCR, the TCRdb table keeps only in-frame clones and is missing some. D and trimming come from the DNA, and the V and J calls and clone size come from that table. The sample lists a few million clones; around 93% were seen once. The specimen sequenced was naive CD4+ T cells from PBMCs. Subset here: CD45RA+ positively selected. This sequence was found in a man younger than 30 in good health. Some clones in this sample may be carry-over from other donors' samples.

The CDR3 here is CASTRQASNQPQHF. As DNA, the CDR3 is TGTGCCAGCACCCGACAGGCTAGCAATCAGCCCCAGCATTTT. The V and J genes are TRBV2 and TRBJ1-5; weak D call: TRBD1 (6 bases). CDR3 length equals 14 residues. Trimming took 7 bases from V and 0 from J, leaving 10 bases between them. Looked up from germline, CDR1 is SNHLY and CDR2 is FYNNEI. The full variable domain, in which reference TRBV2 and TRBJ1-5 provide the parts outside the CDR3, is EPEVTQTPSHQVTQMGQEVILRCVPISNHLYFYWYRQILGQKVEFLVSFYNNEISEKSEIFDDQFSVERPDGSNFTLKIRSTKLEDSAMYFCASTRQASNQPQHFGDGTRLSIL.